The T cell receptor beta chain under discussion was sequenced for a study of vaccination effects on CD4 cells after COVID-19. TCRdb's table, derived via immunoSEQ multiplex PCR, lists solely in-frame clones and lacks some. The data show about 22,000 clones, with 73% seen just once and over 9.5% held by the top ten. Germline-derived CDR1 and CDR2 are SGHTA and FQGNSA. Trimming took off 6 bases at V and 2 bases at J, with 11 bases between the two ends. The CDR3 has 14 amino acids. Viral peptide pools were used in the ViraFEST assay to expand antigen-specific CD4+ T cells, and sequencing came afterward. Culturing for nine to ten days preceded CD4+ T cell isolation. The vaccine recipients had no prior SARS-CoV-2 infection, with negative nucleocapsid antibodies. Each culture had half its medium swapped for IL-2 medium on days 3 and 7. Study-level findings and limits: Pronounced clonal contraction occurred in clones induced by infection and by vaccine late after vaccination.

With respect to this clone: Its antigen is unknown.

The specimen was CD4+ T cells from PBMCs cultured with HCoV-229E spike peptides, collected before COVID-19 vaccination. The TCR was taken from a human donor who received a COVID-19 vaccine. The gene calls are TRBV7-2 and TRBJ1-5; D not resolved. The CDR3 nucleotides are TGTGCCAGCAGTGTCCGGGATGGCAATCAGCCCCAGCATTTT. This sequence encodes CASSVRDGNQPQHF.